A single sample gave rise to the 29 T cell receptor beta chains below, sequenced in a study of T-cell memory formation after mild COVID-19. TCRdb reprocessed the 5' RACE reads with MiXCR, giving one entry per CDR3 protein. The table records about 440,000 distinct CDR3 sequences, about 19% of them present only once. Sequenced material: PBMCs or a T cell subset sorted from them (not recorded which). The receptors derive from an adult woman who had mild COVID-19 (a few samples of this study predate the infection). Cell type and time point are not known.

This clonotype was counted between two and nine times. The gene calls are TRBV7-2 and TRBJ2-1, with D possibly matching TRBD2 (6 bases). The CDR3 length is 16 residues. Germline CDR1 reads SGHTA; CDR2 reads FQGNSA. Trimming removed 4 bases from V and 14 bases from J, with 27 bases in between. The DNA of the CDR3 is TGTGCCAGCAGCTCGTCCGGGACTTTTAGACAGACGGGGGAGTTCTTC. Translating it yields CASSSSGTFRQTGEFF.

The chain combines TRBV7-8 with TRBJ1-1; a weak D match, TRBD1 (6 bases). The germline V gene encodes CDR1 SGHVS and CDR2 FQNEAQ. The CDR3 covers 14 residues. The V end lost 3 bases, the J end lost 3 bases, and 11 bases lay between the germline ends. CDR3 residues: CASSFVQGDTEAFF. The CDR3 DNA sequence: TGTGCCAGCAGCTTTGTACAGGGTGACACTGAAGCTTTCTTT.

This clonotype came up a few times. The rearrangement uses TRBV5-1 and TRBJ2-3; 8 nucleotides match TRBD2. Trimming took 0 bases from V and 1 from J; bases not matched to a gene: 4. Germline V gives CDR1 SGHRS, CDR2 YFSETQ. The CDR3 has 16 amino acids. The CDR3 here is CASSLDMTSGTDTQYF. The CDR3 nucleotides read TGCGCCAGCAGCTTGGATATGACTAGCGGCACAGATACGCAGTATTTT.

This clonotype has more than one count but fewer than ten. The rearrangement joins TRBV3-1 to TRBJ1-3, with D tentatively TRBD1 (5 bases). V was pared by 10 bases and J by 8 bases, with 21 bases between. The germline gives CDR1 LGHDT, CDR2 YNNKEL (reference sequence). This CDR3 contains 14 residues. The CDR3 loop is CATYGGGRADTIYF. In DNA form, the CDR3 reads TGTGCCACTTACGGCGGGGGTAGGGCGGACACCATATATTTT.

The sample holds a few counts of this clonotype. The chain links TRBV6-2 or TRBV6-3 to TRBJ2-1; 8 bases match TRBD2. Germline V gene sequence: CDR1 MNHEY, CDR2 SVGEGT. The V and J ends lost 6 bases and 2 bases, in that order; junction bases with no gene match: 6. This CDR3 has 15 amino acids. The CDR3 is CASSFIAGPYNEQFF. For the CDR3, the DNA is TGTGCCAGCAGCTTCATAGCGGGACCCTACAATGAGCAGTTCTTC.

The table lists this clonotype with a few counts. This chain connects TRBV9 to TRBJ1-6; the match to TRBD1 covers 8 bases. Germline values: CDR1 SGDLS, CDR2 YYNGEE. V lost 8 bases and J lost 10; bases outside the gene matches: 8. The CDR3 sequence is 13 residues long. CDR3 amino acids: CASRGQGGSPLHF. CDR3 bases: TGTGCCAGTAGAGGACAGGGTGGATCACCCCTCCACTTT.

The chain links TRBV12-3 or TRBV12-4 to TRBJ2-1; D may correspond to TRBD1 or TRBD2 (5 bases each). Trimming took 4 bases from V and 4 from J, leaving 14 bases between them. There are 15 residues in the CDR3. In DNA, the CDR3 is TGTGCCAGCAGTTCCGAGGGGCGCCCGTACAATGAGCAGTTCTTC. Amino acids: CASSSEGRPYNEQFF.

The V gene is TRBV4-2, the J gene TRBJ2-1; TRBD2 matches at 10 bases. The CDR3 totals 17 residues. Germline CDR1 reads LGHNA; CDR2 reads YNFKEQ. J was trimmed by 6 bases and V by 0 bases; bases with no gene match: 8. This CDR3 reads CASSQDGLAGVVNEQFF. The CDR3 DNA sequence: TGTGCCAGCAGCCAAGATGGCCTAGCGGGAGTAGTCAATGAGCAGTTCTTC.

The table lists this clonotype with a few counts. V and J are TRBV24-1 and TRBJ1-2; D is uncertain. V lost 3 bases and J lost 2, with 3 bases in between. Germline CDR1 reads KGHDR; CDR2 reads SFDVKD. The CDR3 runs to 12 residues. Written as DNA, the CDR3 is TGTGCCACCAGTGATACAAACTATGGCTACACCTTC. Its translation: CATSDTNYGYTF.

The chain has TRBV30 and TRBJ2-7, with D perhaps TRBD1 (6 bases). The germline CDR1 and CDR2 sequences are GTSNPN and SVGIG (reference sequence). The CDR3 contains 15 residues. V was cut by 1 base and J by 2 bases, with 15 bases left in between. The CDR3 DNA sequence: TGTGCCTGGAGTGAGGACAGCCAGGTACCCTACGAGCAGTACTTC. Protein: CAWSEDSQVPYEQYF.

This clonotype came up many times. The CDR3 region has the DNA TGTGCCAGCAGCCGGACTAGCGGCGAGCAGTACTTC. Amino acids: CASSRTSGEQYF. The chain uses TRBV3-1 and TRBJ2-7; 10 positions match TRBD2. Trimming removed 4 bases from V and 6 bases from J; junction bases left unmatched: 0. The germline gives CDR1 LGHDT, CDR2 YNNKEL (reference sequence). The CDR3 has 12 amino acids.

The chain recombines TRBV7-6 with TRBJ2-5; TRBD2 matches 10 bases. This CDR3 comprises 14 residues. V lost 2 bases, J lost 5 bases, and 2 bases stayed unmatched. Germline loops: CDR1 SGHVS, CDR2 FNYEAQ. The CDR3 sequence: CASSLSSGSETQYF. CDR3 coding DNA: TGTGCCAGCAGCTTATCTAGCGGGAGTGAGACCCAGTACTTC. Full variable domain (rest looked up from reference TRBV7-6 and TRBJ2-5): GAGVSQSPRYKVTKRGQDVALRCDPISGHVSLYWYRQALGQGPEFLTYFNYEAQQDKSGLPNDRFSAERPEGSISTLTIQRTEQRDSAMYRCASSLSSGSETQYFGPGTRLLVL.

This clonotype was seen a handful of times. The chain joins TRBV30 to TRBJ2-7; D could derive from TRBD1 or TRBD2 (5 bases each). The germline CDR1 and CDR2 sequences are GTSNPN and SVGIG (reference sequence). V was cut by 2 bases and J by 1 base, with 12 bases left in between. This CDR3 region has 14 residues. CDR3 DNA: TGTGCCTGGAGTATGGGGACGGCGTCCTACGAGCAGTACTTC. This codes for CAWSMGTASYEQYF.

This chain links TRBV5-1 with TRBJ2-3; TRBD2 matches at 7 bases. The CDR3 loop spans 17 amino acids. Germline values: CDR1 SGHRS, CDR2 YFSETQ. The V segment lost 2 bases and the J segment 0 bases; nucleotides outside the gene matches: 9. The CDR3 nucleotides read TGCGCCAGCAGCTTATCTCCCAGCGGGGCGAGCACAGATACGCAGTATTTT. Encoded protein: CASSLSPSGASTDTQYF.

The V and J genes are TRBV6-6 and TRBJ2-2; the D is unclear. The ends were cut back, 7 bases at V and 0 bases at J, with 18 bases in the middle. The CDR3 sequence is 17 residues long. Germline lookup yields CDR1 MNHNY and CDR2 SVGAGI (reference sequence). The CDR3 DNA reads TGTGCCAGCACCAAACGAGGAGTCCTTCCGAACACCGGGGAGCTGTTTTTT. Protein product: CASTKRGVLPNTGELFF.

This sequence joins TRBV6-5 and TRBJ2-3; 8 nucleotides agree with TRBD1. This CDR3 is 15 amino acids long. Trimming at V came to 0 bases and at J to 6 bases, leaving 5 bases not matched to a gene. The germline V gene has CDR1 MNHEY and CDR2 SVGAGI. The CDR3 DNA reads as TGTGCCAGCAGTTACTCGACAGGGGTGTTGGATACGCAGTATTTT. It encodes CASSYSTGVLDTQYF.

This clonotype occurred a few times. The DNA for the CDR3 is TGTGCCAGCAGTGATTTGACTAGCGGGAGTTACGAGCAGTACTTC. Its protein product is CASSDLTSGSYEQYF. The rearrangement uses TRBV25-1 and TRBJ2-7; 12 nucleotides align to TRBD2. With 3 bases clipped from V and 4 bases from J, the junction kept 4 bases outside the gene matches. Germline CDR1 and CDR2: MGHDK and SYGVNS. The CDR3 sequence is 15 residues long.

The chain combines TRBV12-3 or TRBV12-4 with TRBJ2-3; D assignment may be TRBD1 or TRBD2 (6 bases each). The CDR3 is 16 amino acids. Trimming shortened V by 5 bases and J by 0 bases, and 15 bases separated the two germline ends. CDR3 DNA sequence: TGTGCCAGCAGTATTAGGGGGGCGGTAAGCACAGATACGCAGTATTTT. Amino acid sequence: CASSIRGAVSTDTQYF.

This clonotype was observed a few times. This chain uses TRBV24-1 with TRBJ1-5; 8 bases line up with TRBD1. This CDR3 region has 16 residues. CDR1 KGHDR and CDR2 SFDVKD come from the germline V gene. V trimming: 9 bases; J trimming: 2 bases; junction bases outside the gene matches: 11. The CDR3 reads CATLPRDRSGNQPQHF. The CDR3 region has the DNA TGTGCCACCCTACCGAGGGACAGGAGTGGCAATCAGCCCCAGCATTTT.

The chain recombines TRBV5-1 with TRBJ2-1, with 12 bases matching TRBD2. Germline V gives CDR1 SGHRS, CDR2 YFSETQ. The CDR3 covers 16 residues. J gave up 9 bases and V 0 bases, and 7 bases lay outside the gene matches. The CDR3 reads CASSLETSGRGTEQFF. The CDR3 DNA reads TGCGCCAGCAGCTTGGAGACTAGCGGGAGAGGGACTGAGCAGTTCTTC.

The chain couples TRBV6-2 or TRBV6-3 to TRBJ1-6; 9 positions match TRBD1. V trimming: 6 bases; J trimming: 11 bases; junction bases outside the gene matches: 8. This CDR3 has 14 amino acids. Germline values: CDR1 MNHEY, CDR2 SVGEGT. In DNA form, the CDR3 reads TGTGCCAGCAGCCGGACAGGGGCCACCCCACCCCTCCACTTT. Amino acids: CASSRTGATPPLHF.

This clonotype was seen many times. The chain is built from TRBV11-2 and TRBJ2-1, with 9 nucleotides matching TRBD2. The CDR3 has 16 amino acids. J lost 9 bases, V lost 1 base, and 10 bases had no gene match. Per germline, CDR1 SGHAT and CDR2 FQNNGV. The CDR3 here is CASSLGIRSGGPEQFF. For the CDR3, the DNA is TGTGCCAGCAGCTTAGGGATCCGCAGCGGGGGGCCTGAGCAGTTCTTC.

CDR3 nucleotides: TGCAGTGCTAGGATGGGGCCTGTGAACACTGAAGCTTTCTTT. Amino acids: CSARMGPVNTEAFF. The rearrangement links TRBV20-1 to TRBJ1-1; tentatively, D is TRBD1 (5 bases). Germline V CDR1 and CDR2: DFQATT, SNEGSKA (reference sequence). Trimming took 3 bases from V and 0 from J, leaving 11 bases between them. The CDR3 covers 14 residues.

The V call is TRBV7-8, the J call TRBJ2-7, with D tentatively TRBD1 or TRBD2 (6 bases each). Trimming removed 5 bases from V and 3 bases from J, with 14 bases in between. The CDR3 covers 14 residues. Looked up from germline, CDR1 is SGHVS and CDR2 is FQNEAQ. CDR3 in DNA: TGTGCCAGCAGCCGGGGGACCAGGGGCTACGAGCAGTACTTC. This translates into CASSRGTRGYEQYF.

This clonotype was seen ten or more times. This rearrangement joins TRBV3-1 to TRBJ2-7; 8 nucleotides align to TRBD1. After removal of 3 bases from V and 6 bases from J, the junction contained 10 bases not matched to a gene. CDR3 length equals 15 residues. Germline assignment: CDR1 LGHDT and CDR2 YNNKEL (reference sequence). DNA of the CDR3: TGTGCCAGCAGCCAGGGGACAGGACCTCGCGGCGAGCAGTACTTC. It translates to CASSQGTGPRGEQYF.

The genes are TRBV5-4 and TRBJ1-6, with 8 bases that match TRBD1. Looked up from germline, CDR1 is SGHNT and CDR2 is YYREEE (reference sequence). The CDR3 length is 14 residues. Losses at the gene ends were 3 bases for V and 8 bases for J; bases not matched to a gene: 4. CDR3: CASSWGQEDSPLHF. The DNA for the CDR3 is TGTGCCAGCAGCTGGGGACAGGAAGATTCACCCCTCCACTTT. Looking up the rest from reference TRBV5-4 and TRBJ1-6 gives the full variable domain: ETGVTQSPTHLIKTRGQQVTLRCSSQSGHNTVSWYQQALGQGPQFIFQYYREEENGRGNFPPRFSGLQFPNYSSELNVNALELDDSALYLCASSWGQEDSPLHFGNGTRLTVT.

The rearrangement uses TRBV7-8 and TRBJ2-7; a possible D gene is TRBD2 (6 bases). The CDR3 length is 17 residues. V was cut by 1 base and J by 5 bases, with 21 bases left in between. Germline assignment: CDR1 SGHVS and CDR2 FQNEAQ. The CDR3 reads CASSLELPAWGDDEQYF. Here the CDR3 DNA reads TGTGCCAGCAGCTTAGAGTTGCCAGCGTGGGGGGATGACGAGCAGTACTTC.

This clonotype was seen a handful of times. The CDR3 DNA follows: TGTGCCAGCAGCCTTGGACCCGGAGACTATGGCTACACCTTC. Translation gives CASSLGPGDYGYTF. J is TRBJ1-2 and V is TRBV7-2; D is ambiguous. The ends were cut back, 5 bases at V and 3 bases at J, with 13 bases in the middle. CDR3 length: 14 amino acids. Germline V gene sequence: CDR1 SGHTA, CDR2 FQGNSA.

The V gene is TRBV27, the J gene TRBJ1-4; D remains ambiguous. CDR3 size: 13 residues. The V and J ends lost 6 bases and 7 bases respectively, with 12 bases between them. Germline CDR1 MNHEY, CDR2 SMNVEV (reference sequence). CDR3 amino acids: CASSSGLGEKLFF. CDR3 nucleotides: TGTGCCAGCAGCTCCGGGCTGGGTGAAAAACTGTTTTTT.